The sequence of this T cell receptor beta chain was determined in a study of blood T cells in healthy people across ages (dated by TCRdb to the mid-2010s). In the study overall: Template switching captured roughly one uniquely barcoded TCR beta cDNA molecule per two T cells in model experiments. Using deep sequencing normalized with unique cDNA molecular identifiers, the study measured how TCR beta repertoire diversity changes with age. The study analyzed two additional independent replicas of 1 million unique cDNA reads from the same blood draw for two donors, one aged 18 to 29 and one aged 80 or older. The donors were split into four age groups: young (average around 15 years), middle-aged (roughly 39), aged (62) and long-lived (about 74). Beyond this particular receptor, the publication reports: Because profiling used bulk unsorted PBMCs, naive and antigen-experienced compartments could not be compared conclusively. Donor CMV infection status was unknown, potentially confounding age-related changes in expanded clonotypes. As age increased, observed TCR beta diversity per million T cells dropped in a roughly linear way, and a significant reduction was already evident by age 40. There was a strong correlation between observed TCR beta diversity and the percentage of naive T cells measured by flow cytometry. Compared with the aged group, the long-lived group had more naive CD4+ T cells, fewer expanded clones and increased TCR diversity, suggesting age selection. Estimates of total diversity based on one million sequenced T cells were regarded as lower bounds and as underestimates.

The receptor library was made with 5' RACE. Data came from an Illumina HiSeq 2500. The second PCR ran for about 6 to 12 cycles and used a J-beta primer mix along with a sample-barcoded 5' primer. Each TCR beta cDNA molecule received a unique molecular identifier from a template-switch 5' adaptor carrying 12 random nucleotides. Each sample yielded at least 3 million CDR3-containing paired-end reads. The Mint cDNA synthesis kit, primed by a TRBC-specific oligonucleotide, was used to synthesize first-strand cDNA from all RNA. After uracil-DNA glycosylase treatment, a first 18-cycle PCR used universal primers M1SS and BC2_uni_R on all cDNA. On the study's bioinformatics: For normalization, 1 million high-quality reads, each with a distinct molecular identifier, were randomly selected from each sample. Reads sharing molecular identifiers were discarded rather than binned into consensus sequences. CDR3 identification, clonotype clustering and error correction used MiTCR with a Q25 quality threshold and the strictest error-elimination algorithm. A nonparametric unseen species model with Euler transformation was used to estimate lower-bound total TCR beta diversity. The public reads were reanalyzed by TCRdb: fastp trimming at Q25, MiXCR alignment, in-frame beta chains only. Each entry merges the rows of one CDR3 protein and shows their most common DNA and genes. TCRdb's processing, not the authors' own work, is the source of the V and J calls. This sample has around 990,000 distinct CDR3 sequences in its table, and 20% to 25% of those were observed once. The ten largest clones capture approximately 0.7% of the sample.

With regard to this clonotype: Its antigen specificity is not known. Base qualities were left out, and no much larger clone turns up one base away.

The roughly 38 donors, aged about 6 to 100 years, were systemically healthy Caucasian individuals from Russia. Approximately 10 milliliters of peripheral blood were collected from each donor into EDTA-treated Vacutainer tubes. Ficoll-Paque density-gradient centrifugation was used to isolate PBMCs, with at least 7 million obtained per sample. Total RNA, at least 5.5 micrograms per sample, was extracted from PBMCs with Trizol reagent. The percentages of naive CD45RAhigh/CD27high T cells were determined by flow cytometry on a PBMC aliquot from every donor. These same data were also listed under a study on T cells of mothers and their children. The second study's paper adds: The donors were nine systemically healthy Caucasian individuals, made up of three mothers and their six children. cDNA synthesis consumed the entire amount of extracted RNA, loaded at 1.5 ug RNA in each 15 ul reaction. In the second PCR, sample barcodes and 2-4 random nucleotides were introduced via the M1S primer. Each mother yielded over 9.5 million TCR beta CDR3 reads and each child some 3 million reads. In both related and unrelated pairs, thymic selection shapes the output of TCR recombination in a similar way, with inherited differences having only a minor effect. Related mother-child pairs always showed normalized repertoire overlap that was slightly higher than in unrelated mother-child pairs, though the difference was never significant. No persistent microchimeric T cell clones were found, with a detection sensitivity of roughly 99 clones per million clonotypes. To look for features that set related mother-child pairs apart from unrelated individuals, the researchers ran deep NGS to compare the TCR beta repertoires of mothers and children. On average, the children were approximately 11 +/- 4 years old, while the mothers were approximately 41 +/- 4 years old. Libraries were sequenced on Illumina HiSeq 2000 with 100+100 nt paired-end reads after adapter ligation with NEBNext reagents. To avoid cross-contamination, the mother libraries and the child libraries were prepared a month apart and sequenced in separate runs. For each donor, between roughly 500,000 and 2,300,000 distinct TCR beta clonotypes were identified. Naive TCR beta clonotypes were estimated from low-frequency clonotypes matched to each donor's FACS-determined naive share, without sorting.

Sequenced input: blood. The sequence was obtained from a girl aged 2 to 9 in good health.

The DNA sequence is given as TGCAGTGCTGCCGTCGGAATGGAGACCCAGTACTTC. Its product reads: CSAAVGMETQYF. The sequence is built from TRBV20-1 and TRBJ2-5; confidence is insufficient to name the D gene. The trim is 5 bases for V and 5 bases for J, with a gap of 12 bases between the germline ends. CDR1 and CDR2 are drawn from the germline V gene (reference sequence): DFQATT, SNEGSKA. The CDR3 contains 12 residues, cysteine and phenylalanine counted. Just the 36-base CDR3 DNA is kept, in frame starting at base 1.